This TCR beta chain was observed in a study of blood T cell repertoires in COVID-19. In the authors' workflow: Reference gene primer amplification in the assay estimated nucleated cell counts. Only in-frame clones appear in the TCRdb table, and some are missing; sequencing was by immunoSEQ multiplex PCR. V and J calls and clone size are given by that table; D and trimming were obtained from the DNA. The sample lists over 250,000 clones, roughly 86% occurring once. Participants' reported clinical history set cohort assignment. Donors in Cohort 3 counted as recovered after two negative PCRs, clearance, or symptom resolution. This CDR3 comprises 11 residues. The V gene lost 7 bases and the J gene lost 4 bases, with 10 bases spanning the gap. The germline V gene encodes CDR1 DFQATT and CDR2 SNEGSKA (reference sequence).

The source material was PBMCs or T cells enriched from blood (not recorded which). This receptor was obtained from a woman in her late teens or twenties who had recovered from COVID-19. This sequence joins TRBV20-1 and TRBJ1-2, with D hard to call. CDR3 in amino acids: CSVTAGYGYTF. DNA of the CDR3: TGCAGTGTAACCGCCGGCTATGGCTACACCTTC.